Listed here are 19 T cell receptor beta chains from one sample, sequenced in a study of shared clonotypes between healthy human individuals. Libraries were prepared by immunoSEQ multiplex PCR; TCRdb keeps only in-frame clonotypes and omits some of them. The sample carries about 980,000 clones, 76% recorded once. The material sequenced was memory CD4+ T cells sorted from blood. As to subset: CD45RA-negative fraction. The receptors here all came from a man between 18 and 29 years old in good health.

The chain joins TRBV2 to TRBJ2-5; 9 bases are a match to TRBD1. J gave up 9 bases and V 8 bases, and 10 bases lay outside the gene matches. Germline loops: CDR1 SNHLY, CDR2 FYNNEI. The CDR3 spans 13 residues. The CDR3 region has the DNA TGTGCCAGCGGGACAGGGAGTAATGGGGCCCAGTACTTC. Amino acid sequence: CASGTGSNGAQYF.

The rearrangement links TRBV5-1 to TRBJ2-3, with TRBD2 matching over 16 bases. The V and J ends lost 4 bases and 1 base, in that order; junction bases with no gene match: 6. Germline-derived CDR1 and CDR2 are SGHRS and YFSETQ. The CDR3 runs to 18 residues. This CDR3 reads CASSAPGTSGRGTDTQYF. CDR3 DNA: TGCGCCAGCAGCGCCCCCGGGACTAGCGGGAGGGGCACAGATACGCAGTATTTT.

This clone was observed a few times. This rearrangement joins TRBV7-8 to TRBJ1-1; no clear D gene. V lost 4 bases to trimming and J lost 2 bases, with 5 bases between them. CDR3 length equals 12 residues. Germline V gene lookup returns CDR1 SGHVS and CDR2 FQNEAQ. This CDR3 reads CASSSFNTEAFF. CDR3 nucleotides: TGTGCCAGCAGCTCTTTTAACACTGAAGCTTTCTTT. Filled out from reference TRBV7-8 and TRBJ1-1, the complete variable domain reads GAGVSQSPRYKVAKRGQDVALRCDPISGHVSLFWYQQALGQGPEFLTYFQNEAQLDKSGLPSDRFFAERPEGSVSTLKIQRTQQEDSAVYLCASSSFNTEAFFGQGTRLTVV.

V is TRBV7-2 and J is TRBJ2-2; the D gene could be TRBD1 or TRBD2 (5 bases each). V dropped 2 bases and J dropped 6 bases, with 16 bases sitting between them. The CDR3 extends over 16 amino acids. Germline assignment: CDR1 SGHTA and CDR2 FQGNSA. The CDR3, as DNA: TGTGCCAGCAGCTTAAACGAGGGGTCCTTCTCCGGGGAGCTGTTTTTT. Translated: CASSLNEGSFSGELFF.

In nucleotides, the CDR3 is TGCGCCAGCAGCCCAGAGACAGGGAGTAATTCACCCCTCCACTTT. Its translation: CASSPETGSNSPLHF. The chain carries TRBV5-1 and TRBJ1-6; 7 bases agree with TRBD1. V shed 4 bases and J 6 bases; nucleotides not matched to a gene: 7. The germline V gene encodes CDR1 SGHRS and CDR2 YFSETQ. The CDR3 extends over 15 amino acids.

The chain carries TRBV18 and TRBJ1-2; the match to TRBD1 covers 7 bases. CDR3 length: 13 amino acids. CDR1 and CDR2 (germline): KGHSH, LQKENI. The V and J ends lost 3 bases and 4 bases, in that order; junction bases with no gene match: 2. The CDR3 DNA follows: TGTGCCAGCTCACCGAACAGGGGCTATGGCTACACCTTC. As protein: CASSPNRGYGYTF.

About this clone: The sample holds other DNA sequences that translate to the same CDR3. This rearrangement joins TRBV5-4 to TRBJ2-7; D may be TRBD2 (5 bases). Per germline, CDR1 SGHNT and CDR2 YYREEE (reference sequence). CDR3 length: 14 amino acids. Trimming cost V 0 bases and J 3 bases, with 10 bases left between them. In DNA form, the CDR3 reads TGTGCCAGCAGCTTGGTAGGAGGCAGCTACGAGCAGTACTTC. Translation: CASSLVGGSYEQYF.

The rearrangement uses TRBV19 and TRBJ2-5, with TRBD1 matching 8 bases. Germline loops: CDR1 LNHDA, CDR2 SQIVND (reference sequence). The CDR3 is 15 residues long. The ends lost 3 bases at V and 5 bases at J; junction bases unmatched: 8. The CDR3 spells CASSIGDRGLETQYF. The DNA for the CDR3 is TGTGCCAGTAGTATCGGAGACAGGGGACTGGAGACCCAGTACTTC.

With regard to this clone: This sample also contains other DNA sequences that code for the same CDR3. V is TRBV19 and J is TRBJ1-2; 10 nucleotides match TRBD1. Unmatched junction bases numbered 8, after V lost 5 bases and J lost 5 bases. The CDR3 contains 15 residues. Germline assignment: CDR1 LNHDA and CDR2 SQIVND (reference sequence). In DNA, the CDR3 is TGTGCCAGTAGTCGTTCGGGACAGGGGAATTATGGCTACACCTTC. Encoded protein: CASSRSGQGNYGYTF.

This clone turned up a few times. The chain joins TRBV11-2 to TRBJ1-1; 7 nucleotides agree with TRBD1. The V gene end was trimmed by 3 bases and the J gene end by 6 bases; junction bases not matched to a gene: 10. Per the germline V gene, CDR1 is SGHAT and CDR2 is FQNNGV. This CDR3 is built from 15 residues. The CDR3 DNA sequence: TGTGCCAGCAGCTTGAGGACAGGATCTGATGCTGAAGCTTTCTTT. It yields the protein CASSLRTGSDAEAFF.

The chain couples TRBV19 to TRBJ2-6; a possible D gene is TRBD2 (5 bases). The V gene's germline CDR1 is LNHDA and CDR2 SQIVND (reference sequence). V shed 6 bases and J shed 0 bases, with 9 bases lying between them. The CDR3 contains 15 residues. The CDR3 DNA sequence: TGTGCCAGTAGCCCCCGGGGCTCTGGGGCCAACGTCCTGACTTTC. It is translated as CASSPRGSGANVLTF.

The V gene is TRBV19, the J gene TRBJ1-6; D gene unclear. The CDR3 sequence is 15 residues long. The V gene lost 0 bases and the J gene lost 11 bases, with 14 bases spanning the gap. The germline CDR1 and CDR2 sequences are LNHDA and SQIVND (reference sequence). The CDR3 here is CASSIDGSRAPPLHF. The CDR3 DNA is TGTGCCAGTAGTATAGATGGGTCTCGGGCGCCACCCCTCCACTTT.

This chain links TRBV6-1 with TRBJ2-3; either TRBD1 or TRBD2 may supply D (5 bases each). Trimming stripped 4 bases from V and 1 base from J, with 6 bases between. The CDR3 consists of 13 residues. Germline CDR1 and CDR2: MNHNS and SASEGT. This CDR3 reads CASSAGRTDTQYF. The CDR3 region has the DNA TGTGCCAGCAGTGCGGGGCGCACAGATACGCAGTATTTT.

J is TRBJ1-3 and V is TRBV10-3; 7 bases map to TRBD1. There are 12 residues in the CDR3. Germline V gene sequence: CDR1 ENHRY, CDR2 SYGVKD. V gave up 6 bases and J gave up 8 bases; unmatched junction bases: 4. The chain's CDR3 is CAISQGVDTIYF. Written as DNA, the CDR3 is TGTGCCATCAGCCAGGGGGTTGACACCATATATTTT.

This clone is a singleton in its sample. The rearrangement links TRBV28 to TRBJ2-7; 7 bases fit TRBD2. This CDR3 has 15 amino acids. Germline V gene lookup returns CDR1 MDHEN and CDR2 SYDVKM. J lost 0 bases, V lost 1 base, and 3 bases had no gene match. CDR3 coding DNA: TGTGCCAGCAGTTTATACACTAGCGCCTCCTACGAGCAGTACTTC. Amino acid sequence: CASSLYTSASYEQYF.

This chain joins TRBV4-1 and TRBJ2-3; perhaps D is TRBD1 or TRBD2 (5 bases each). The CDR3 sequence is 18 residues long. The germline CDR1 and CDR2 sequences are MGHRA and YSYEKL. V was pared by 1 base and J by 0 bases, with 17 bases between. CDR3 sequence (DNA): TGCGCCAGCAGCCAAGGACGCCCGAGGGGCTCTAGCACAGATACGCAGTATTTT. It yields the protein CASSQGRPRGSSTDTQYF.

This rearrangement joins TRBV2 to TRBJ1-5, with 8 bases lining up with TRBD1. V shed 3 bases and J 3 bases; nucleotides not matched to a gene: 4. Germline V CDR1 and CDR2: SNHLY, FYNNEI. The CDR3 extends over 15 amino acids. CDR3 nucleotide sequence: TGTGCCAGCAGTGAGGGGACAGGCCCCAATCAGCCCCAGCATTTT. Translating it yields CASSEGTGPNQPQHF.

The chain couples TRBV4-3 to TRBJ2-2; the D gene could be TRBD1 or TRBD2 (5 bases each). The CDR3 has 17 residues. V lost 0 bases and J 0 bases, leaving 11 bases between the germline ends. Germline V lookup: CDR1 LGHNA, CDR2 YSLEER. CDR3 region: CASSQDFGAANTGELFF. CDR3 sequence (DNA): TGCGCCAGCAGCCAAGATTTCGGGGCGGCGAACACCGGGGAGCTGTTTTTT.

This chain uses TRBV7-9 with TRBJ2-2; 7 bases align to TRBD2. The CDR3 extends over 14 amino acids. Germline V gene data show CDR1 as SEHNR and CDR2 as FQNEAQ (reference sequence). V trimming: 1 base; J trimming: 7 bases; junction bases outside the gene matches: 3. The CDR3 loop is CASSLVAGVGELFF. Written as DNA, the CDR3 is TGTGCCAGCAGCTTAGTTGCGGGGGTCGGGGAGCTGTTTTTT.